These 14 T cell receptor beta chains were all obtained from the same sample, sequenced in a study of T-cell memory formation after mild COVID-19. TCRdb reanalysed the 5' RACE reads using MiXCR and keeps one entry per CDR3 protein. The sample gives about 110,000 distinct CDR3 sequences, 15% to 20% of which show up once; approximately 5% is in the top ten. The sequenced material came from PBMCs or a T cell subset sorted from them (not recorded which). These receptors all stem from a man in his late teens or twenties who had mild COVID-19 (a few samples of this study predate the infection). Cell type and time point are not known.

This clonotype was seen only a few times. The J gene is TRBJ1-5, the V gene TRBV12-3 or TRBV12-4; weak D call: TRBD1 (6 bases). CDR3 length: 14 residues. V was shortened by 6 bases and J by 4 bases, with 13 bases between the two germline ends. In nucleotides, the CDR3 is TGTGCCAGCAGCCCTACAGGGTCGAATCAGCCCCAGCATTTT. Residues: CASSPTGSNQPQHF.

This clonotype was counted once. The chain is built from TRBV12-3 or TRBV12-4 and TRBJ2-1, with 13 bases identical to TRBD2. This CDR3 is 16 amino acids long. With V trimmed by 6 bases and J by 9 bases, 11 bases remained unmatched. The CDR3 protein is CASSPGLAGASSEQFF. The CDR3 bases are TGTGCCAGCAGCCCCGGACTAGCGGGGGCCTCCAGTGAGCAGTTCTTC.

The chain recombines TRBV4-2 with TRBJ2-5; either TRBD1 or TRBD2 may supply D (5 bases each). This CDR3 region has 15 residues. The germline CDR1 and CDR2 sequences are LGHNA and YNFKEQ. With 1 base removed from V and 7 bases from J, the gap between germline ends came to 16 bases. The CDR3: CASSQARDAGGTQYF. The CDR3 DNA reads TGTGCCAGCAGCCAAGCCCGGGACGCAGGAGGGACCCAGTACTTC.

A few counts support this clonotype. The CDR3 loop reads CASSRDTLIEAFF. CDR3 nucleotide sequence: TGTGCCAGCAGCCGGGATACACTGATAGAAGCTTTCTTT. The genes are TRBV12-3 or TRBV12-4 and TRBJ1-1; no definite D call. V was pared by 6 bases and J by 8 bases, with 16 bases between. The CDR3 runs 13 residues.

The J gene is TRBJ1-1, the V gene TRBV7-3; a weak D match, TRBD1 (6 bases). V was clipped by 7 bases and J by 1 base, with 10 bases between them. CDR1 SGHTA and CDR2 FQGTGA come from the germline V gene. The CDR3 runs 13 residues. Written as DNA, the CDR3 is TGTGCCAGCACCACAGGGCCGAACACTGAAGCTTTCTTT. This translates into CASTTGPNTEAFF.

J is TRBJ1-1 and V is TRBV6-1, with D unclear. The V gene's germline CDR1 is MNHNS and CDR2 SASEGT. The CDR3 length is 15 residues. Trimming took off 3 bases at V and 1 base at J, with 12 bases between the two ends. CDR3 loop: CASSEMGSGNTEAFF. The CDR3 nucleotides read TGTGCCAGCAGTGAGATGGGGTCGGGGAACACTGAAGCTTTCTTT.

This clonotype was seen a handful of times. The rearrangement links TRBV7-2 to TRBJ2-1; D uncertain. Germline CDR1 SGHTA, CDR2 FQGNSA. Trimming removed 5 bases from V and 12 bases from J, with 14 bases in between. This CDR3 comprises 12 residues. The DNA for the CDR3 is TGTGCCAGCAGCGCAACTGCCGCCGGGCAGTTCTTC. Residues: CASSATAAGQFF.

This clonotype was picked up a small number of times. This chain uses TRBV6-1 with TRBJ2-2; D remains ambiguous. Germline-derived CDR1 and CDR2 are MNHNS and SASEGT. The V gene lost 3 bases and the J gene lost 9 bases, with 8 bases spanning the gap. CDR3 length: 12 amino acids. In DNA form, the CDR3 reads TGTGCCAGCAGTGATTGGACCCGGGAGCTGTTTTTT. The encoded protein is CASSDWTRELFF.

The chain carries TRBV24-1 and TRBJ2-3; unclear D gene. V was cut by 4 bases and J by 7 bases, with 14 bases left in between. CDR1 and CDR2 (germline): KGHDR, SFDVKD. The CDR3 spans 14 residues. This CDR3 is CATSESWNVNTQYF. The CDR3 DNA follows: TGTGCCACCAGTGAAAGTTGGAACGTAAATACGCAGTATTTT.

This chain connects TRBV15 to TRBJ2-1; weak D call: TRBD1 (6 bases). V dropped 4 bases and J dropped 1 base, with 14 bases sitting between them. The CDR3 is 16 residues long. Germline values: CDR1 LNHNV, CDR2 YYDKDF (reference sequence). CDR3 DNA sequence: TGTGCCACCAGCACCCAACCGGGACAATCCTACAATGAGCAGTTCTTC. Protein sequence: CATSTQPGQSYNEQFF.

The V and J genes are TRBV4-3 and TRBJ1-2; maybe TRBD1 (5 bases). The CDR3 contains 14 residues. With 1 base removed from V and 8 bases from J, the gap between germline ends came to 14 bases. The germline CDR1 and CDR2 sequences are LGHNA and YSLEER. The CDR3 spells CASSQGDGPGGYTF. For the CDR3, the DNA is TGCGCCAGCAGCCAAGGGGACGGGCCGGGAGGCTACACCTTC.

J is TRBJ1-6 and V is TRBV20-1, with TRBD1 matching over 7 bases. CDR1 DFQATT and CDR2 SNEGSKA come from the germline V gene (reference sequence). J lost 3 bases, V lost 6 bases, and 5 bases had no gene match. This CDR3 contains 14 residues. CDR3: CSALGQNYNSPLHF. The CDR3 bases are TGCAGTGCCCTGGGACAGAACTATAATTCACCCCTCCACTTT.

A remark on this clonotype: One end of the junction does not line up with germline, which may come from a read error. The J gene is TRBJ1-2, the V gene TRBV11-2; 12 nucleotides align to TRBD1. The CDR3 contains 14 residues. Germline lookup yields CDR1 SGHAT and CDR2 FQNNGV. This CDR3 reads CAISLGTGGDGYTF. The DNA for the CDR3 is TGTGCCATCAGCTTAGGGACAGGGGGCGACGGCTACACCTTC.

The V call is TRBV30, the J call TRBJ1-1, with D perhaps TRBD1 (6 bases). The CDR3 consists of 11 residues. V lost 0 bases, J lost 10 bases, and 9 bases lay in between. Per the germline V gene, CDR1 is GTSNPN and CDR2 is SVGIG (reference sequence). CDR3 sequence (DNA): TGTGCCTGGAGTGTTGGGGGGGCAGCTTTCTTT. Protein product: CAWSVGGAAFF.